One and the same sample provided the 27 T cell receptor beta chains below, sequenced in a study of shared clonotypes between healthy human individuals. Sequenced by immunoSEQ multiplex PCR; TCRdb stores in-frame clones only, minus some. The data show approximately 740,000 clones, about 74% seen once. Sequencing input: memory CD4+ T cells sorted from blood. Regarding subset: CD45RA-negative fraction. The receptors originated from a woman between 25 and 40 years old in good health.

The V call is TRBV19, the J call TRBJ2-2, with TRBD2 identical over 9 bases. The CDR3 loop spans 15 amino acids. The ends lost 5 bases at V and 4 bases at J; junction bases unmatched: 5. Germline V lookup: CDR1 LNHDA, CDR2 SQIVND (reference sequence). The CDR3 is CASSFGTSSTGELFF. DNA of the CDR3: TGTGCCAGTAGTTTCGGGACTAGCAGCACCGGGGAGCTGTTTTTT.

The CDR3 region has the DNA TGTGCCAGCAGCTTGAGTCTCACGATGCCCCAGCATTTT. This sequence encodes CASSLSLTMPQHF. V and J are TRBV5-6 and TRBJ1-5; D gene ambiguous. CDR3 length equals 13 residues. V was pared by 1 base and J by 9 bases, with 11 bases between. Germline V lookup: CDR1 SGHDT, CDR2 YYEEEE.

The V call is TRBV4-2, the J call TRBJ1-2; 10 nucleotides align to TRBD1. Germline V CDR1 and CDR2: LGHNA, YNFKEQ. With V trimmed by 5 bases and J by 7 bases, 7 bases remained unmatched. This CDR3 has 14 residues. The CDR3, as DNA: TGTGCCAGCAGCTTTGACAGGGGGCAGGGTGGCTACACCTTC. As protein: CASSFDRGQGGYTF.

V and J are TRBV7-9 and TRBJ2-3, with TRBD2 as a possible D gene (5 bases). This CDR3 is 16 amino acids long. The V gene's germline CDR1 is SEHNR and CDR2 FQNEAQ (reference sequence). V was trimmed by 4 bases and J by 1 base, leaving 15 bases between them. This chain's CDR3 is CASSSGLGMGTDTQYF. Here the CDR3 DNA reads TGTGCCAGCAGCTCGGGGTTGGGGATGGGCACAGATACGCAGTATTTT.

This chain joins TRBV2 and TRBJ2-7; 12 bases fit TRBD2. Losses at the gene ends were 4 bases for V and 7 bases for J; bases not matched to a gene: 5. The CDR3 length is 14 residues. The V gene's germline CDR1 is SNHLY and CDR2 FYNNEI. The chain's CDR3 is CASSATSGSWEQYF. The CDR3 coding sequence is TGTGCCAGCAGTGCGACTAGCGGGAGCTGGGAGCAGTACTTC.

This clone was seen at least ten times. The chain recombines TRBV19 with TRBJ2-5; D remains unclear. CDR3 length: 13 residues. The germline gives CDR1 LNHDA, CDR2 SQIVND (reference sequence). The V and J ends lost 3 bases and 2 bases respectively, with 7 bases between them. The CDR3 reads CASSIDPQETQYF. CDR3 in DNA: TGTGCCAGTAGTATCGACCCTCAAGAGACCCAGTACTTC.

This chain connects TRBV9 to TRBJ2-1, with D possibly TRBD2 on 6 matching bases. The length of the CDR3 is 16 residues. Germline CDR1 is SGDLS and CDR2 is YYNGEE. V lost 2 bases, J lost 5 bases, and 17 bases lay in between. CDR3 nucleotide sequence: TGTGCCAGCAGCGTCGGGCTAGCGATGCCCAACAATGAGCAGTTCTTC. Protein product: CASSVGLAMPNNEQFF.

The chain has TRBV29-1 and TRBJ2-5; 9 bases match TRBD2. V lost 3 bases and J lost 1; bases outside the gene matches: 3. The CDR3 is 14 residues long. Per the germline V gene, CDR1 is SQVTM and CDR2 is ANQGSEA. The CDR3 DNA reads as TGCAGCGTTGATCAACTAGCGGGCCAAGAGACCCAGTACTTC. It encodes CSVDQLAGQETQYF. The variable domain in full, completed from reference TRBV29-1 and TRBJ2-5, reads SAVISQKPSRDICQRGTSLTIQCQVDSQVTMMFWYRQQPGQSLTLIATANQGSEATYESGFVIDKFPISRPNLTFSTLTVSNMSPEDSSIYLCSVDQLAGQETQYFGPGTRLLVL.

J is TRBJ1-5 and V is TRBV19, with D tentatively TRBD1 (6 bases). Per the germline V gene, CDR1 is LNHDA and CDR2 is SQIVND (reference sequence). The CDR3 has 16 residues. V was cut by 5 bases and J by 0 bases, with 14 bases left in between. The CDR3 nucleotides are TGTGCCAGTAGTGCCCCCGGGACACCTAGCAATCAGCCCCAGCATTTT. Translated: CASSAPGTPSNQPQHF.

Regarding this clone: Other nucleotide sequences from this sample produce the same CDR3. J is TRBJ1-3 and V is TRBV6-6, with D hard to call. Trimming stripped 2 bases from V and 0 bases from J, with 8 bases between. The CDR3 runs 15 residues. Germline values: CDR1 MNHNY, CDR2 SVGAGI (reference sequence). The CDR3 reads CASSYQGSSGNTIYF. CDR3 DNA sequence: TGTGCCAGCAGTTACCAAGGCTCCTCTGGAAACACCATATATTTT.

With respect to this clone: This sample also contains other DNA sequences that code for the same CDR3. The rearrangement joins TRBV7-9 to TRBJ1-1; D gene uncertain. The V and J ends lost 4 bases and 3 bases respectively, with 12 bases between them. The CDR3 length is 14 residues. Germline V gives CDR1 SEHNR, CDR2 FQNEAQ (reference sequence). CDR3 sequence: CASSSLAGYTEAFF. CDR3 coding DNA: TGTGCCAGCAGCTCCCTGGCGGGGTACACTGAAGCTTTCTTT.

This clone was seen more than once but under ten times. CDR3 loop: CASSSWAVKSSGANVLTF. CDR3 nucleotide sequence: TGTGCCAGCAGCTCTTGGGCAGTCAAAAGCTCTGGGGCCAACGTCCTGACTTTC. The chain carries TRBV5-4 and TRBJ2-6; D remains ambiguous. Trimming removed 3 bases at V and 0 bases at J, with 16 bases between. Looked up from germline, CDR1 is SGHNT and CDR2 is YYREEE (reference sequence). The CDR3 runs to 18 residues.

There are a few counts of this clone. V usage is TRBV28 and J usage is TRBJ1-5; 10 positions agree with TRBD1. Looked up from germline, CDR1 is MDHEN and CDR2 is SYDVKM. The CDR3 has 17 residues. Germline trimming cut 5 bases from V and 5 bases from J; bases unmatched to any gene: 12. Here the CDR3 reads CASSLPPGQGFHQPQHF. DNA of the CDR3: TGTGCCAGCAGTCTGCCTCCGGGACAGGGGTTCCATCAGCCCCAGCATTTT.

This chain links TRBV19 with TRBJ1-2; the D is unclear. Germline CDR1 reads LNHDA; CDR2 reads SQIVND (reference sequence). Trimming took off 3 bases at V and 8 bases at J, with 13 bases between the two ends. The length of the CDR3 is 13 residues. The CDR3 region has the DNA TGTGCCAGTAGTATGTCTCGACGAGGGGGCTACACCTTC. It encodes CASSMSRRGGYTF.

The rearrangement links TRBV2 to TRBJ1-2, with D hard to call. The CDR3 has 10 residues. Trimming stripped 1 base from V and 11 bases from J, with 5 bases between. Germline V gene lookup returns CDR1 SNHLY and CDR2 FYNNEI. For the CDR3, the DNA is TGTGCCAGCAGTGAAGGGGGTTACACCTTC. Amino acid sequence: CASSEGGYTF.

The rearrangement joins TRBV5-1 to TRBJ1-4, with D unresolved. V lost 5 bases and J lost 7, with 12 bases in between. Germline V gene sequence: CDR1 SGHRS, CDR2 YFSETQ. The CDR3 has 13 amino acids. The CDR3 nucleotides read TGCGCCAGCAGAATGGGAATGGGTGAAAAACTGTTTTTT. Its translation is CASRMGMGEKLFF.

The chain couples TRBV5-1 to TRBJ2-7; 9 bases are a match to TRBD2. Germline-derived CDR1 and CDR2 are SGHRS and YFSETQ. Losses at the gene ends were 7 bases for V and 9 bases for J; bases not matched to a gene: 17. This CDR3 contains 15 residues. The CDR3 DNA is TGCGCCAGCGCTATAGCGGGAGTCCCCCCGGCCGGGCAGTACTTC. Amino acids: CASAIAGVPPAGQYF.

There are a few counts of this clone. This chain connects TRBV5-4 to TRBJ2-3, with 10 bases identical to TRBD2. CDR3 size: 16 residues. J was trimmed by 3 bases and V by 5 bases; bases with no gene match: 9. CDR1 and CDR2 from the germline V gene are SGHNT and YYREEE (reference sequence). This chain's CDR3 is CASSFGLAGVTDTQYF. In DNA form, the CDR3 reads TGTGCCAGCAGTTTTGGGCTAGCGGGAGTTACAGATACGCAGTATTTT. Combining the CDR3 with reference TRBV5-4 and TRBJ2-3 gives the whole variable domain ETGVTQSPTHLIKTRGQQVTLRCSSQSGHNTVSWYQQALGQGPQFIFQYYREEENGRGNFPPRFSGLQFPNYSSELNVNALELDDSALYLCASSFGLAGVTDTQYFGPGTRLTVL.

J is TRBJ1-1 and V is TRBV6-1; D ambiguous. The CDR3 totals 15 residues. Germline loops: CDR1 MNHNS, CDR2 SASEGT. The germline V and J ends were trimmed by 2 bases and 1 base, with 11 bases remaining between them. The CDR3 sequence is CASSEKSLQNTEAFF. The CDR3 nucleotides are TGTGCCAGCAGTGAAAAGTCGTTACAGAACACTGAAGCTTTCTTT.

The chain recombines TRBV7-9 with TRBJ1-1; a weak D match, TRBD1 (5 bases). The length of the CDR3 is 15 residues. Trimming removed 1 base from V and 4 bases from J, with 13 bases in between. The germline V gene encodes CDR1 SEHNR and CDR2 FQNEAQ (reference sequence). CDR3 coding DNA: TGTGCCAGCAGCTTAGGCCTGGGACGGACCACTGAAGCTTTCTTT. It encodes CASSLGLGRTTEAFF.

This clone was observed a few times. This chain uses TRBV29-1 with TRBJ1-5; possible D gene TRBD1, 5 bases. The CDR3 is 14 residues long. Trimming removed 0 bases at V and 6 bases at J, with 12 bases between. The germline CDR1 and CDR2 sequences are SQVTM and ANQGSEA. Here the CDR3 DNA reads TGCAGCGTTGAAGAAGTCGCAGGGCGTCAGCCCCAGCATTTT. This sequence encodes CSVEEVAGRQPQHF.

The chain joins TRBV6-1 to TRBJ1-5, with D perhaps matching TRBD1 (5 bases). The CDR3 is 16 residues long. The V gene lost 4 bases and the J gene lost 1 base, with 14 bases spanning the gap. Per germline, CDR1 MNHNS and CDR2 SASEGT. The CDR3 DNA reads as TGTGCCAGCAGTGGGGGGAGAAAGGGGAGCAATCAGCCCCAGCATTTT. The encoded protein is CASSGGRKGSNQPQHF.

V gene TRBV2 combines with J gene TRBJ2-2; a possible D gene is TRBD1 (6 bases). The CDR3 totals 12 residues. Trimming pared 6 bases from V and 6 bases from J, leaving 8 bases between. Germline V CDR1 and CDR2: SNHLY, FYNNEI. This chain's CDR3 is CASRQGPGELFF. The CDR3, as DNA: TGTGCCAGCAGACAGGGACCCGGGGAGCTGTTTTTT.

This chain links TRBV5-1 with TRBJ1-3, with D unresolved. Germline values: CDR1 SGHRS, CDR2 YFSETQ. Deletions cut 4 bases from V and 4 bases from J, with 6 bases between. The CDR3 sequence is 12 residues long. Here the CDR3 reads CASSLVGNTIYF. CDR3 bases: TGCGCCAGCAGCCTAGTAGGAAACACCATATATTTT.

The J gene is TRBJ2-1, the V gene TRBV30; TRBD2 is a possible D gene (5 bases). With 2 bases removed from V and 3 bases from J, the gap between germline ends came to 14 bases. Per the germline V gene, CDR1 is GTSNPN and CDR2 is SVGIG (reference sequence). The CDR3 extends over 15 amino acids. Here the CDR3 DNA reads TGTGCCTGGAGTTCGACTATCTATTACTACAATGAGCAGTTCTTC. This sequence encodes CAWSSTIYYYNEQFF.

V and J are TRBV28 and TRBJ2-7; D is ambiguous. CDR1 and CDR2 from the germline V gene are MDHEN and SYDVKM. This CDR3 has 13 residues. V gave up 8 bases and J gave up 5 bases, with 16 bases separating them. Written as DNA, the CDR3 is TGTGCCAGCGGCCGCGGACGAAAGAACGAGCAGTACTTC. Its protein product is CASGRGRKNEQYF.

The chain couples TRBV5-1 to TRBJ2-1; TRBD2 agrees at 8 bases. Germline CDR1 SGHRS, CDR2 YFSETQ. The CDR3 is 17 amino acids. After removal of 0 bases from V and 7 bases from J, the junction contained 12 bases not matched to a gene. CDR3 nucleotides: TGCGCCAGCAGCTTGGGATTACGGGAGGGCCAGGGGAATGAGCAGTTCTTC. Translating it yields CASSLGLREGQGNEQFF.